This is a list of T cell receptor beta chains from one sample in a study of blood T cells in healthy people across ages. Via MiXCR, TCRdb re-called the 5' RACE reads, giving one row per CDR3 protein. The sample includes fewer than 2 million distinct CDR3 sequences, roughly 43% seen only once; the top ten take approximately 22%. Source material: blood. All receptors come from a human donor in good health. Each CDR3 is given with its conserved first and last residue. The D gene is left open where the match is weak. For some rows the clone size is stated as once, few or many, or as a class when expanded; others skip it.

j_call | v_call | d_call | clone_size | cdr3_aa | cdr3_nt
TRBJ2-5 | TRBV21-1 | NA | NA | CASARSWYF | TGTGCCAGCGCTAGGTCTTGGTACTTC
TRBJ2-1 | TRBV24-1 | TRBD1 | NA | CATSGKGTGDYNEQFF | TGTGCCACCAGTGGGAAGGGGACAGGGGACTACAATGAGCAGTTCTTC
TRBJ2-5 | TRBV20-1 | NA | few | CSARPPSRGERETQYF | TGCAGTGCTAGACCACCCAGTCGCGGGGAGAGAGAGACCCAGTACTTC
TRBJ1-2 | TRBV12-3/TRBV12-4 | NA | few | CASSLLSTPYNYGYTF | TGTGCCAGCAGTTTACTGTCAACACCCTATAACTATGGCTACACCTTC
TRBJ1-2 | TRBV7-2 | NA | many | CASSFGGAGYTF | TGTGCCAGCAGTTTCGGAGGGGCTGGCTACACCTTC
TRBJ2-5 | TRBV5-4 | NA | few | CASSPGGGEIQETQYF | TGTGCCAGCAGCCCCGGGGGCGGGGAGATCCAAGAGACCCAGTACTTC
TRBJ2-1 | TRBV27 | NA | few | CASSLQLGQPTEQFF | TGTGCCAGCAGTCTTCAACTGGGCCAACCCACTGAGCAGTTCTTC
TRBJ1-2 | TRBV12-3/TRBV12-4 | TRBD1 | few | CASSSRRTGRNYGYTF | TGTGCCAGCAGTAGTCGGAGGACAGGGAGGAACTATGGCTACACCTTC
TRBJ2-5 | TRBV28 | NA | NA | CASSLWQGISRETQYF | TGTGCCAGCAGTTTGTGGCAGGGGATTAGCAGGGAGACCCAGTACTTC
TRBJ1-1 | TRBV2 | NA | NA | CATKVGAEAFF | TGTGCCACCAAAGTGGGAGCTGAAGCTTTCTTT
TRBJ2-5 | TRBV24-1 | TRBD2 | NA | CATSAVGLAGTGETQYF | TGTGCCACCAGTGCCGTGGGACTAGCGGGGACGGGAGAGACCCAGTACTTC
TRBJ2-1 | TRBV29-1 | TRBD1 | few | CSVERDRSCNEQFF | TGCAGCGTTGAAAGGGACAGGTCCTGCAATGAGCAGTTCTTC
TRBJ1-1 | TRBV9 | NA | NA | CASSFTGTAHEAFF | TGTGCCAGCAGCTTTACCGGGACGGCCCATGAAGCTTTCTTT
TRBJ2-7 | TRBV20-1 | TRBD1 | NA | CSARDPRQGRYEQYF | TGCAGTGCTAGGGACCCGAGACAGGGAAGGTACGAGCAGTACTTC
TRBJ2-1 | TRBV6-5 | TRBD1 | few | CASSSTVPGGNEQFF | TGTGCCAGCAGTTCCACGGTACCAGGGGGAAATGAGCAGTTCTTC
TRBJ2-7 | TRBV7-2 | TRBD1 | NA | CASSSGPTGGHEQYF | TGTGCCAGCAGCTCGGGCCCCACAGGGGGCCACGAGCAGTACTTC
TRBJ2-1 | TRBV2 | NA | few | CASSDLRGEQFF | TGTGCCAGCAGTGACCTCCGGGGTGAGCAGTTCTTC
TRBJ1-5 | TRBV2 | TRBD1 | NA | CASTTDGGGHQPQHF | TGTGCCAGCACCACGGACGGAGGGGGCCATCAGCCCCAGCATTTT
TRBJ1-2 | TRBV5-5 | TRBD1 | NA | CASSLAAGGDGYTF | TGTGCCAGCAGCTTGGCGGCAGGGGGCGATGGCTACACCTTC
TRBJ1-5 | TRBV7-3 | NA | NA | CASSSRGRQPEISNQPQHF | TGTGCCAGCAGCTCACGGGGCAGGCAGCCTGAAATTAGCAATCAGCCCCAGCATTTT
TRBJ1-1 | TRBV9 | NA | NA | CASSVGGVQDTEAFF | TGTGCCAGCAGCGTAGGAGGGGTTCAGGACACTGAAGCTTTCTTT
TRBJ2-1 | TRBV7-2 | NA | NA | CASSRAGSSYEQFF | TGTGCCAGCAGCCGGGCAGGCAGCTCCTACGAGCAGTTCTTC
TRBJ2-5 | TRBV6-5 | NA | NA | CATRSVALGETQYF | TGTGCCACGAGAAGCGTGGCCTTGGGTGAGACCCAGTACTTC
TRBJ2-7 | TRBV5-1 | TRBD1 | few | CASSFYGQGWEQYF | TGCGCCAGCAGCTTCTATGGACAGGGATGGGAGCAGTACTTC
TRBJ2-7 | TRBV2 | NA | NA | CASRDDRYEQYF | TGTGCCAGCAGGGACGACAGATACGAGCAGTACTTC
TRBJ2-7 | TRBV29-1 | TRBD2 | NA | CSVRTSGEYEQYF | TGCAGCGTTCGGACTAGCGGGGAATACGAGCAGTACTTC
TRBJ2-1 | TRBV5-6 | NA | few | CASSTLDNEQFF | TGTGCCAGCAGCACCTTAGACAATGAGCAGTTCTTC
TRBJ1-2 | TRBV6-2/TRBV6-3 | NA | NA | CASSYAPPGHHYGYTF | TGTGCCAGCAGTTACGCCCCTCCGGGACACCACTATGGCTACACCTTC
TRBJ2-3 | TRBV5-6 | NA | NA | CASSLMTSGDTQYF | TGTGCCAGCAGCTTAATGACTAGTGGTGATACGCAGTATTTT
TRBJ2-3 | TRBV20-1 | TRBD2 | NA | CSARGGAGVTDTQYF | TGCAGTGCGAGGGGGGGAGCGGGGGTGACAGATACGCAGTATTTT
TRBJ2-1 | TRBV12-5 | TRBD2 | NA | CASRSAGGLLFF | TGTGCTAGTAGGTCCGCGGGGGGGCTACTGTTCTTC
TRBJ1-1 | TRBV7-9 | NA | NA | CASSETAPGAFF | TGTGCCAGCAGCGAGACGGCGCCTGGGGCTTTCTTT
TRBJ2-3 | TRBV27 | NA | NA | CASSQPRSTDTQYF | TGTGCCAGCAGCCAACCTAGAAGCACAGATACGCAGTATTTT
TRBJ2-7 | TRBV28 | NA | many | CASSLYIHEQYF | TGTGCCAGCAGTTTATACATTCACGAGCAGTACTTC
TRBJ2-7 | TRBV7-3 | TRBD1 | NA | CASSPLQQGGQYF | TGTGCCAGCAGTCCCCTTCAACAGGGGGGTCAGTACTTC
TRBJ2-3 | TRBV6-1 | NA | NA | CASSESGLYYEQYF | TGTGCCAGCAGTGAATCCGGGTTATACTACGAGCAGTATTTT
TRBJ1-2 | TRBV7-2 | NA | few | CASSLPGGENGYTF | TGTGCCAGCAGCCTTCCGGGGGGGGAAAATGGCTACACCTTC
TRBJ2-3 | TRBV4-3 | NA | NA | CASSQDDPTDTQYF | TGCGCCAGCAGCCAGGACGACCCAACAGATACGCAGTATTTT